This T cell receptor beta chain is drawn from a study of T cell responses to AZD1222 COVID-19 vaccine. TCRdb's copy holds only in-frame clones and misses some; the assay was immunoSEQ multiplex PCR. The sample has 100,000 to 150,000 clones, 87% seen once; the top ten hold about 10%. Material: peripheral blood, obtained on day 0 of AZD1222 vaccination. This sequence was found in an adult in good health.

As DNA, the CDR3 is TGTGCCAGCAGTTTACCTGGGGTAGTAGGGTCACCCCTCCACTTT. Translating gives CASSLPGVVGSPLHF. The V and J genes are TRBV28 and TRBJ1-6; no reliable D call. The germline V gene encodes CDR1 MDHEN and CDR2 SYDVKM. The CDR3 length is 15 residues. V was pared by 2 bases and J by 10 bases, with 15 bases between.